These 30 T cell receptor beta chains were sequenced from one sample in a study of Ad26.COV2.S vaccination and SARS-CoV-2 variants (dated by TCRdb to the early 2020s). The library was prepared using the immunoSEQ multiplex PCR assay. TCRdb's version of the immuneACCESS table is confined to in-frame rearrangements and falls short of the full clone set. An unresolved V gene accounts for under half of the shortfall where checked; the remainder is of unknown origin. This sample is represented by approximately 340,000 clones; roughly 94% of them were singletons. The ten largest clones add up to under 5% of the sample. The time point label here, explained by the study, means: individuals recovered from natural SARS-CoV-2 infection. The sample here was peripheral blood, taken after recovery from COVID-19. Receptors originate from a human donor who had recovered from COVID-19.

This chain joins TRBV12-3 or TRBV12-4 and TRBJ2-1; D gene unclear. The V end was cut by 5 bases, the J end by 8 bases, with 7 bases between. The CDR3 loop spans 11 amino acids. The CDR3 DNA reads TGTGCCAGCAGTCCCGCCCATGAGCAGTTCTTC. Amino acid sequence: CASSPAHEQFF.

This clone was picked up one time. The chain couples TRBV11-2 to TRBJ2-3; TRBD2 matches at 13 bases. CDR1 and CDR2 (germline): SGHAT, FQNNGV. CDR3 length: 16 amino acids. Trimming at V came to 5 bases and at J to 5 bases, leaving 7 bases not matched to a gene. CDR3 sequence: CASSRTSGGREDTQYF. Written as DNA, the CDR3 is TGTGCCAGCAGCCGGACTAGCGGGGGCCGTGAAGATACGCAGTATTTT.

V usage is TRBV7-9 and J usage is TRBJ1-4, with TRBD1 identical over 9 bases. The CDR3 is 14 residues long. CDR1 and CDR2 (germline): SEHNR, FQNEAQ (reference sequence). V shed 4 bases, J shed 3 bases, and the junction held 0 bases outside the gene matches. The CDR3 DNA is TGTGCCAGCAGCTGGACAGGGGCTAATGAAAAACTGTTTTTT. It specifies CASSWTGANEKLFF.

The chain uses TRBV2 and TRBJ2-3; a possible D gene is TRBD2 (6 bases). Trimming pared 6 bases from V and 10 bases from J, leaving 20 bases between. Germline lookup yields CDR1 SNHLY and CDR2 FYNNEI. The CDR3 spans 14 residues. CDR3: CASRGTARSVAQYF. The CDR3 DNA follows: TGTGCCAGCAGAGGGACTGCCCGAAGCGTGGCGCAGTATTTT.

This clone was seen once. The chain has TRBV18 and TRBJ1-3; 8 bases fit TRBD1. The CDR3 is made up of 14 amino acids. Germline V CDR1 and CDR2: KGHSH, LQKENI. The V and J ends lost 8 bases and 0 bases, in that order; junction bases with no gene match: 3. CDR3 nucleotides: TGTGCCAGCACGGACAGGGACTCTGGAAACACCATATATTTT. Translating it yields CASTDRDSGNTIYF.

The CDR3 DNA reads TGTGCCAGCAGCGTAGGAGGACAGCGTGATCAGCCCCAGCATTTT. It is translated as CASSVGGQRDQPQHF. This rearrangement joins TRBV9 to TRBJ1-5; maybe TRBD1 (6 bases). CDR3 length: 15 residues. In germline, CDR1 is SGDLS, CDR2 YYNGEE. The ends were cut back, 0 bases at V and 5 bases at J, with 12 bases in the middle.

The rearrangement uses TRBV10-3 and TRBJ1-2; 7 nucleotides align to TRBD1. The ends lost 0 bases at V and 4 bases at J; junction bases unmatched: 8. The CDR3 contains 16 residues. Germline V CDR1 and CDR2: ENHRY, SYGVKD. Written as DNA, the CDR3 is TGTGCCATCAGTGAGTCGTTTAGGACAGGAGGCTATGGCTACACCTTC. The encoded protein is CAISESFRTGGYGYTF.

This clone was seen just once. The chain couples TRBV19 to TRBJ2-1; weak D call: TRBD2 (7 bases). CDR1 is LNHDA and CDR2 is SQIVND in the germline V gene (reference sequence). Trimming shortened V by 0 bases and J by 2 bases, and 14 bases separated the two germline ends. This CDR3 is 17 amino acids long. CDR3: CASSIDLGGGPYNEQFF. DNA for the CDR3: TGTGCCAGTAGTATAGATCTAGGGGGGGGACCCTACAATGAGCAGTTCTTC.

The chain recombines TRBV10-2 with TRBJ2-3; the D gene could be TRBD1 or TRBD2 (5 bases each). CDR3 size: 14 residues. V shed 3 bases and J shed 4 bases, with 11 bases lying between them. The germline CDR1 and CDR2 sequences are WSHSY and SAAADI. CDR3 coding DNA: TGCGCCAGCAGTGACTCAGGGAGCGCAGATACGCAGTATTTT. This sequence encodes CASSDSGSADTQYF.

This chain joins TRBV9 and TRBJ2-2, with 7 bases lining up with TRBD1. Trimming removed 8 bases from V and 2 bases from J; junction bases left unmatched: 9. Germline-derived CDR1 and CDR2 are SGDLS and YYNGEE. The CDR3 contains 15 residues. The CDR3 nucleotides read TGTGCCAGTAAACACGACAGGGTAAACACCGGGGAGCTGTTTTTT. Translating it yields CASKHDRVNTGELFF.

This chain uses TRBV4-1 with TRBJ1-3; 8 bases line up with TRBD1. CDR3 length: 16 residues. With V trimmed by 8 bases and J by 2 bases, 11 bases remained unmatched. Germline V gene lookup returns CDR1 MGHRA and CDR2 YSYEKL. CDR3 coding DNA: TGCGCCAGCTATGGACAGGGCCCTCGCCCTGGAAACACCATATATTTT. Translating gives CASYGQGPRPGNTIYF.

The chain joins TRBV7-9 to TRBJ2-1; possibly TRBD2 for D (6 bases). The V gene's germline CDR1 is SEHNR and CDR2 FQNEAQ (reference sequence). Trimming stripped 4 bases from V and 4 bases from J, with 11 bases between. There are 14 residues in the CDR3. The CDR3 nucleotides read TGTGCCAGCAGCTCCCGGGACTTGTACAATGAGCAGTTCTTC. Translated: CASSSRDLYNEQFF.

The V call is TRBV19, the J call TRBJ1-2; TRBD1 aligns across 10 bases. The germline V gene has CDR1 LNHDA and CDR2 SQIVND (reference sequence). This CDR3 has 15 residues. The junction had 6 bases not matched to a gene; V was cut back by 5 bases and J by 3 bases. The CDR3 nucleotides are TGTGCCAGTAGTCACATCGGGACAGGGGACTATGGCTACACCTTC. It specifies CASSHIGTGDYGYTF.

The chain recombines TRBV11-1 with TRBJ2-2; D not resolved. The V end was cut by 6 bases, the J end by 5 bases, with 16 bases between. The CDR3 has 15 residues. Germline assignment: CDR1 SGHAT and CDR2 FQDESV (reference sequence). The CDR3 sequence is CASRPRQRVTGELFF. CDR3 sequence (DNA): TGTGCCAGCAGACCCCGGCAAAGAGTAACCGGGGAGCTGTTTTTT.

This clone was counted a single time. J is TRBJ2-5 and V is TRBV20-1, with D hard to call. CDR1 and CDR2 (germline): DFQATT, SNEGSKA (reference sequence). Trimming took 3 bases from V and 2 from J, leaving 7 bases between them. The CDR3 spans 12 residues. In DNA form, the CDR3 reads TGCAGTGCTAGTCCCCAACAAGAGACCCAGTACTTC. Encoded protein: CSASPQQETQYF.

The chain joins TRBV6-5 to TRBJ2-3; 7 positions agree with TRBD1. The germline V gene has CDR1 MNHEY and CDR2 SVGAGI. This CDR3 has 15 amino acids. V was clipped by 4 bases and J by 2 bases; unmatched bases: 6. The CDR3 sequence is CASSSWTGFTDTQYF. In DNA, the CDR3 is TGTGCCAGCAGTTCTTGGACAGGATTCACAGATACGCAGTATTTT.

The chain is built from TRBV10-1 and TRBJ2-2; D gene ambiguous. This CDR3 has 13 amino acids. V was clipped by 3 bases and J by 7 bases, with 9 bases between them. CDR1 is WNHNN, CDR2 SYGVQD, per germline (reference sequence). The CDR3 nucleotides are TGCGCCAGCAGTGAAATTCTCAGCGGGGAGCTGTTTTTT. Its translation is CASSEILSGELFF.

The rearrangement links TRBV5-5 to TRBJ1-4, with a tentative D call TRBD1 (6 bases). The CDR3 loop spans 15 amino acids. The V end lost 4 bases, the J end lost 7 bases, and 17 bases lay between the germline ends. Germline V gene sequence: CDR1 SGHKS, CDR2 YYEKEE (reference sequence). CDR3 sequence (DNA): TGTGCCAGCAGCCGGCAGGGGCCGGGGAGTGAAAAACTGTTTTTT. Residues: CASSRQGPGSEKLFF.

The J gene is TRBJ1-2, the V gene TRBV2; perhaps TRBD1 as D (5 bases). Per germline, CDR1 SNHLY and CDR2 FYNNEI. Deletions cut 2 bases from V and 4 bases from J, with 17 bases between. This CDR3 contains 16 residues. The CDR3 nucleotides read TGTGCCAGCAGTGAAAAGATATTCGGGACTCTCTATGGCTACACCTTC. The encoded protein is CASSEKIFGTLYGYTF.

The gene calls are TRBV19 and TRBJ1-2, with 7 bases identical to TRBD1. Per germline, CDR1 LNHDA and CDR2 SQIVND (reference sequence). V shed 5 bases and J 5 bases; nucleotides not matched to a gene: 5. CDR3 size: 13 residues. CDR3 residues: CASSVTRGYGYTF. In nucleotides, the CDR3 is TGTGCCAGTAGTGTTACCAGGGGGTATGGCTACACCTTC.

The rearrangement uses TRBV2 and TRBJ1-4; D is uncertain. The CDR3 runs to 13 residues. V was clipped by 7 bases and J by 0 bases, with 6 bases between them. The germline V gene has CDR1 SNHLY and CDR2 FYNNEI. The CDR3: CASTTTTNEKLFF. The CDR3 DNA sequence: TGTGCCAGCACGACTACAACTAATGAAAAACTGTTTTTT.

The chain is built from TRBV5-1 and TRBJ2-7; D perhaps matches TRBD1 (5 bases). This CDR3 has 17 amino acids. CDR1 is SGHRS, CDR2 YFSETQ, per germline. Between the trimmed V and J ends, which lost 1 base and 2 bases, there was a span of 19 bases. The CDR3 DNA is TGCGCCAGCAGCTTGATACCCCCAGGGCGAACTCCCTACGAGCAGTACTTC. Translation gives CASSLIPPGRTPYEQYF.

The gene calls are TRBV3-1 (or the pseudogene TRBV3-2) and TRBJ2-1, with no clear D. The V gene's germline CDR1 is LGHDT and CDR2 YNNKEL (reference sequence). V was trimmed by 0 bases and J by 7 bases, leaving 7 bases between them. The CDR3 extends over 13 amino acids. CDR3 sequence (DNA): TGTGCCAGCAGCCAAGATTGGGAAAATGAGCAGTTCTTC. It encodes CASSQDWENEQFF.

The rearrangement links TRBV9 to TRBJ2-1, with 7 bases lining up with TRBD1. Looked up from germline, CDR1 is SGDLS and CDR2 is YYNGEE. Trimming took 0 bases from V and 0 from J; bases not matched to a gene: 6. The CDR3 length is 17 residues. The CDR3 loop reads CASSVATGQSSYNEQFF. The CDR3 nucleotides read TGTGCCAGCAGCGTAGCCACGGGACAGAGCTCCTACAATGAGCAGTTCTTC.

The chain joins TRBV27 to TRBJ2-7; weak D call: TRBD2 (5 bases). The CDR3 contains 15 residues. Germline CDR1 MNHEY, CDR2 SMNVEV (reference sequence). Trimming left V 5 bases short and J 0 bases short, with 14 bases between. CDR3 bases: TGTGCCAGCAGTCCGACGGTCGGGGTCTCCTACGAGCAGTACTTC. The encoded protein is CASSPTVGVSYEQYF.

The chain joins TRBV10-1 to TRBJ1-2; D remains ambiguous. This CDR3 is built from 13 residues. Germline values: CDR1 WNHNN, CDR2 SYGVQD (reference sequence). Trimming removed 2 bases at V and 3 bases at J, with 7 bases between. CDR3 region: CASSEQRDYGYTF. The CDR3 DNA reads as TGCGCCAGCAGTGAGCAAAGAGACTATGGCTACACCTTC.

The gene calls are TRBV12-3 or TRBV12-4 and TRBJ2-7; the D is unclear. The germline V and J ends were trimmed by 3 bases and 3 bases, with 9 bases remaining between them. The CDR3 is made up of 13 amino acids. CDR3 nucleotide sequence: TGTGCCAGCAGTTTGTCGGAGAGCTACGAGCAGTACTTC. Translation gives CASSLSESYEQYF.

The chain couples TRBV7-2 to TRBJ1-1; D perhaps matches TRBD1 (6 bases). CDR1 and CDR2 from the germline V gene are SGHTA and FQGNSA. V lost 2 bases to trimming and J lost 4 bases, with 11 bases between them. The CDR3 length is 14 residues. The CDR3 nucleotides are TGTGCCAGCAGCTTAAGACAGGAGGTCACTGAAGCTTTCTTT. Its translation: CASSLRQEVTEAFF.

About this clone: The sample carries other DNA sequences with the same CDR3. The chain has TRBV28 and TRBJ2-3; 9 bases fit TRBD2. Losses at the gene ends were 11 bases for V and 0 bases for J; bases not matched to a gene: 15. CDR3 length: 17 amino acids. Germline CDR1 reads MDHEN; CDR2 reads SYDVKM. Here the CDR3 reads CAGPGGGAIGSTDTQYF. The CDR3 DNA reads as TGTGCCGGTCCGGGCGGGGGGGCGATCGGCAGCACAGATACGCAGTATTTT.

The chain combines TRBV3-1 (or the pseudogene TRBV3-2) with TRBJ2-1, with D hard to call. The V and J ends lost 0 bases and 5 bases respectively, with 8 bases between them. CDR1 LGHDT and CDR2 YNNKEL come from the germline V gene (reference sequence). The CDR3 runs 14 residues. The chain's CDR3 is CASSQERADNEQFF. In DNA, the CDR3 is TGTGCCAGCAGCCAAGAAAGGGCTGACAATGAGCAGTTCTTC.